This TCR beta chain was profiled in a study of blood T cell repertoires in COVID-19. About the study: Acute and convalescent COVID-19 specimens originated in the United States, Italy and Spain. From T cells, B-cell-depleted T cells, or PBMCs came the material, which was cDNA or gDNA.

As processed by the authors: Reference gene primers were amplified, and this amplification served to estimate nucleated cell counts. Sequenced by immunoSEQ multiplex PCR; TCRdb stores in-frame clones only, minus some. Clone size and the V and J calls come from that table; the DNA yielded D and trimming. The repertoire consists of about 230,000 clones, with around four fifths occurring once and the leading ten covering around 26%. The V and J ends lost 2 bases and 5 bases respectively, with 10 bases between them. Germline-derived CDR1 and CDR2 are SGHNT and YYREEE (reference sequence). This CDR3 is 13 amino acids long.

The sample was peripheral blood. The TCR originated in a man in his forties with acute or convalescent COVID-19. V usage is TRBV5-4 and J usage is TRBJ2-5; D is unclear. The CDR3 reads CASSFAGYETQYF. The CDR3 coding sequence is TGTGCCAGCAGCTTCGCCGGGTATGAGACCCAGTACTTC.